The present entry profiles one TCR beta chain with its context. Antigen unknown. The data stem from a study of CD8+ T cells in alopecia areata. Regarding treatment: oral pan-JAK inhibitor, 5-10 mg twice daily. Following extraction, RNA underwent reverse transcription to cDNA, which served as the sequencing template. TCRdb keeps only in-frame clones here, not all; method: immunoSEQ multiplex PCR. The repertoire holds around 270,000 clones, with 58% as singletons. Overall study findings and caveats: Lesional scalp, especially alopecia totalis/universalis, showed higher clonality than normal scalp. How baseline CD8+ expansion relates to response remains uncertain (there was one nonresponder). On tofacitinib, scalp and blood still held many of the expanded lesional clones. Among the 100 top clones, expanded CD8+ clones, like scalp clonality, were significantly decreased by tofacitinib.

The TCR originated in a human donor with alopecia areata. The sequences come from CD4+ T cells sorted from blood, collected at week 24, from a patient treated with tofacitinib.

CDR3 residues: CASRGASTYEQYF. The CDR3 DNA sequence: TGTGCCAGCAGGGGGGCAAGTACCTACGAGCAGTACTTC. The chain recombines TRBV25-1 with TRBJ2-7, with D possibly being TRBD1 (6 bases). The CDR3 is 13 amino acids. Germline V lookup: CDR1 MGHDK, CDR2 SYGVNS. V dropped 6 bases and J dropped 2 bases, with 11 bases sitting between them.